Listed below are T cell receptor beta chains from one sample, sequenced in a study of post-analysis software for immune sequencing data. TCRdb recomputed calls from the PCR reads with MiXCR, one row per CDR3 protein. The data hold about 540,000 distinct CDR3 sequences, with around 36% observed a single time. Sequenced material: blood. The receptor set was obtained from a girl between 2 and 17 years old with multiple sclerosis. The conserved cysteine and the conserved F or W are not part of the CDR3 here.

CDR3aa | j_gene | v_gene | len
ASNLRGPDSEANVLT | TRBJ2-6 | TRBV19 | 15
ASSPLGFSGANVLT | TRBJ2-6 | TRBV18 | 14
ASSPYSGGGLETQY | TRBJ2-5 | TRBV12-3/TRBV12-4 | 14
ASSLGTGGTGYT | TRBJ1-2 | TRBV3-1 | 12
SAGQGSGYT | TRBJ1-2 | TRBV29-1 | 9
SASQGVGQPQH | TRBJ1-5 | TRBV20-1 | 11
ASSPDSRGGYT | TRBJ1-2 | TRBV18 | 11
ASSQGQGVPEAF | TRBJ1-1 | TRBV5-1 | 12
ASSGHMNTEAF | TRBJ1-1 | TRBV7-9 | 11
SASLVKNIQY | TRBJ2-4 | TRBV20-1 | 10